The 28 T cell receptor beta chains below were found in one sample sequenced in a study of T-cell memory formation after mild COVID-19. TCRdb re-called the 5' RACE reads with MiXCR, one entry per CDR3 protein. The sample includes roughly 610,000 distinct CDR3 sequences, around 15% seen only once; the top ten take around 8.1%. Input material: PBMCs or a T cell subset sorted from them (not recorded which). Receptor source: an adult woman who had mild COVID-19 (a few samples of this study predate the infection). Cell type and time point are not known.

CDR3 amino acids: CASSSPLRERVSEQFF. The CDR3, as DNA: TGTGCCAGCAGTTCTCCACTGCGGGAGAGAGTAAGTGAGCAGTTCTTC. This rearrangement joins TRBV6-2 or TRBV6-3 to TRBJ2-1; TRBD2 agrees at 7 bases. V trimming: 4 bases; J trimming: 9 bases; junction bases outside the gene matches: 15. The V gene's germline CDR1 is MNHEY and CDR2 SVGEGT. The CDR3 has 16 residues.

The rearrangement uses TRBV10-3 and TRBJ2-1, with 7 bases aligning to TRBD2. V shed 5 bases, J shed 5 bases, and the junction held 0 bases outside the gene matches. The CDR3 loop spans 12 amino acids. Germline V gene sequence: CDR1 ENHRY, CDR2 SYGVKD. The CDR3 region is CAISSGDNEQFF. The CDR3 nucleotides read TGTGCCATCAGTAGCGGGGACAATGAGCAGTTCTTC.

This clonotype was detected only a few times. The CDR3 nucleotides are TGCGCCAGCAGCCAAGTCGGAGGGTTCGGAAACACCATATATTTT. The encoded protein is CASSQVGGFGNTIYF. The J gene is TRBJ1-3, the V gene TRBV4-1; no firm D call. Deletions cut 1 base from V and 4 bases from J, with 11 bases between. Germline CDR1 is MGHRA and CDR2 is YSYEKL. CDR3 length equals 15 residues.

This clonotype was recorded many times. This sequence joins TRBV20-1 and TRBJ1-2; no clear D. The CDR3 sequence is 13 residues long. Germline V gives CDR1 DFQATT, CDR2 SNEGSKA (reference sequence). The V and J ends lost 0 bases and 6 bases respectively, with 11 bases between them. The CDR3 coding sequence is TGCAGTGCTAGAGATGAGGAGGGTAATGGCTACACCTTC. Encoded protein: CSARDEEGNGYTF.

The rearrangement joins TRBV24-1 to TRBJ2-7; 8 positions match TRBD1. Unmatched junction bases numbered 7, after V lost 4 bases and J lost 0 bases. The CDR3 loop spans 16 amino acids. Per the germline V gene, CDR1 is KGHDR and CDR2 is SFDVKD. CDR3 nucleotide sequence: TGTGCCACCAGTGACCCCGGACAGGGTGGCTCCTACGAGCAGTACTTC. It yields the protein CATSDPGQGGSYEQYF.

This clonotype has a handful of counts. CDR3 DNA: TGTGCCTGGAGCGGGGGTTGGTTAGCGTCAAGCAGCAATGAGCAGTTCTTC. Translation gives CAWSGGWLASSSNEQFF. V is TRBV30 and J is TRBJ2-1; possible D gene TRBD2, 6 bases. CDR1 and CDR2 (germline): GTSNPN, SVGIG (reference sequence). The CDR3 is made up of 17 amino acids. V was trimmed by 3 bases and J by 6 bases, leaving 24 bases between them.

This clonotype was recorded once. The chain recombines TRBV25-1 with TRBJ1-6; D unclear. This CDR3 region has 12 residues. Trimming pared 7 bases from V and 4 bases from J, leaving 5 bases between. The germline V gene encodes CDR1 MGHDK and CDR2 SYGVNS. The CDR3 loop reads CASNWYNSPLHF. CDR3 DNA sequence: TGTGCCAGCAACTGGTATAATTCACCCCTCCACTTT.

The chain recombines TRBV7-9 with TRBJ2-3; 9 nucleotides align to TRBD2. The CDR3 runs 15 residues. V was pared by 3 bases and J by 4 bases, with 5 bases of the junction left unmatched. Germline CDR1 is SEHNR and CDR2 is FQNEAQ (reference sequence). The chain's CDR3 is CASSFLTSGADTQYF. CDR3 DNA sequence: TGTGCCAGCAGCTTCTTGACTAGCGGAGCAGATACGCAGTATTTT.

The rearrangement uses TRBV19 and TRBJ2-3; D perhaps matches TRBD1 (5 bases). CDR3 size: 14 residues. The V gene lost 4 bases and the J gene lost 0 bases, with 8 bases spanning the gap. CDR1 is LNHDA, CDR2 SQIVND, per germline (reference sequence). The CDR3 sequence is CASSNSGSTDTQYF. DNA of the CDR3: TGTGCCAGTAGTAATTCAGGGAGCACAGATACGCAGTATTTT.

The chain employs TRBV9 and TRBJ1-3, with TRBD1 matching 7 bases. The J segment lost 0 bases and the V segment lost 0 bases, leaving 6 bases of the junction unmatched. CDR1 is SGDLS, CDR2 YYNGEE, per germline. The CDR3 extends over 17 amino acids. The CDR3 coding sequence is TGTGCCAGCAGCGTAGCTTCAGGGGGAAGCTCTGGAAACACCATATATTTT. This sequence encodes CASSVASGGSSGNTIYF.

The chain is built from TRBV21-1 and TRBJ2-1; the table's D call, TRBD1, has no DNA check behind it. TRBV21-1 is reported as a pseudogene. The CDR3 loop spans 19 amino acids. CDR3 sequence: CASSNPGQGQGNGYNEQFF. The CDR3 coding sequence is TGTGCCAGCAGCAACCCCGGTCAGGGACAGGGGAATGGATACAATGAGCAGTTCTTC.

This clonotype occurred a few times. The rearrangement uses TRBV11-2 and TRBJ2-1; unclear D gene. Germline V gives CDR1 SGHAT, CDR2 FQNNGV. This CDR3 spans 17 amino acids. Trimming shortened V by 1 base and J by 6 bases, and 19 bases separated the two germline ends. CDR3 in amino acids: CASSLAGSGIPFNEQFF. CDR3 in DNA: TGTGCCAGCAGCTTAGCTGGGTCAGGTATTCCCTTCAATGAGCAGTTCTTC.

There are a few counts of this clonotype. V and J are TRBV5-1 and TRBJ2-5; 9 nucleotides line up with TRBD1. Germline assignment: CDR1 SGHRS and CDR2 YFSETQ. There are 14 residues in the CDR3. Trimming at V came to 4 bases and at J to 5 bases, leaving 6 bases not matched to a gene. CDR3 coding DNA: TGCGCCAGCAGCCATGGACAGGGGATGGAGACCCAGTACTTC. It translates to CASSHGQGMETQYF. Full variable domain (remainder filled in from reference TRBV5-1 and TRBJ2-5): KAGVTQTPRYLIKTRGQQVTLSCSPISGHRSVSWYQQTPGQGLQFLFEYFSETQRNKGNFPGRFSGRQFSNSRSEMNVSTLELGDSALYLCASSHGQGMETQYFGPGTRLLVL.

This clonotype was picked up many times. The chain joins TRBV7-9 to TRBJ2-7, with D perhaps TRBD1 (5 bases). CDR1 is SEHNR and CDR2 is FQNEAQ in the germline V gene (reference sequence). V was pared by 0 bases and J by 3 bases, with 6 bases between. The CDR3 totals 13 residues. The CDR3 nucleotides are TGTGCCAGCAGCTTAGCAGGGGACTACGAGCAGTACTTC. Translation: CASSLAGDYEQYF.

The rearrangement uses TRBV7-3 and TRBJ2-1; 11 positions match TRBD2. Unmatched junction bases numbered 7, after V lost 5 bases and J lost 7 bases. The germline CDR1 and CDR2 sequences are SGHTA and FQGTGA. CDR3 length: 15 residues. DNA of the CDR3: TGTGCCAGCAGCCGTAGCGGGAGGGCGGGGAATGAGCAGTTCTTC. This sequence encodes CASSRSGRAGNEQFF.

This clonotype has just a few counts. The chain has TRBV7-6 and TRBJ2-3; 10 nucleotides agree with TRBD2. This CDR3 spans 14 amino acids. With 10 bases clipped from V and 2 bases from J, the junction kept 6 bases outside the gene matches. CDR1 SGHVS and CDR2 FNYEAQ come from the germline V gene. The CDR3 protein is CATKAGGNTDTQYF. The CDR3 region has the DNA TGTGCCACCAAAGCGGGAGGGAACACAGATACGCAGTATTTT. Looking up the rest from reference TRBV7-6 and TRBJ2-3 gives the full variable domain: GAGVSQSPRYKVTKRGQDVALRCDPISGHVSLYWYRQALGQGPEFLTYFNYEAQQDKSGLPNDRFSAERPEGSISTLTIQRTEQRDSAMYRCATKAGGNTDTQYFGPGTRLTVL.

In this sample, this clonotype turned up a few times. The chain recombines TRBV5-1 with TRBJ2-1; TRBD2 aligns across 11 bases. Trimming cost V 3 bases and J 4 bases; bases outside gene matches: 9. Germline CDR1 reads SGHRS; CDR2 reads YFSETQ. The CDR3 has 17 residues. The CDR3 DNA sequence: TGCGCCAGCAGCTCCCAAAAGACTAGCGGGGTATACAATGAGCAGTTCTTC. This encodes CASSSQKTSGVYNEQFF.

The chain recombines TRBV3-1 with TRBJ2-5, with D hard to call. The CDR3 sequence is 12 residues long. Trimming removed 0 bases from V and 7 bases from J, with 6 bases in between. Germline V gene sequence: CDR1 LGHDT, CDR2 YNNKEL (reference sequence). CDR3: CASSQDRRTQYF. The CDR3, as DNA: TGTGCCAGCAGCCAAGATCGGAGGACCCAGTACTTC.

The chain uses TRBV7-9 and TRBJ2-6; 8 bases are a match to TRBD1. With 1 base clipped from V and 1 base from J, the junction kept 6 bases outside the gene matches. The CDR3 covers 18 residues. The V gene's germline CDR1 is SEHNR and CDR2 FQNEAQ (reference sequence). The CDR3 here is CASSLEGRGLSGANVLTF. The CDR3 DNA reads as TGTGCCAGCAGCTTAGAGGGCAGGGGGCTTTCTGGGGCCAACGTCCTGACTTTC.

DNA of the CDR3: TGTGCCAGCAGCTTTCACAGGGGTGGTACTAATGAAAAACTGTTTTTT. This codes for CASSFHRGGTNEKLFF. V and J are TRBV11-2 and TRBJ1-4, with 7 bases aligning to TRBD1. The V gene end was trimmed by 3 bases and the J gene end by 2 bases; junction bases not matched to a gene: 6. The CDR3 contains 16 residues. Germline loops: CDR1 SGHAT, CDR2 FQNNGV.

This clonotype was found a few times. This sequence joins TRBV12-3 or TRBV12-4 and TRBJ1-5; 7 bases are shared with TRBD1. The CDR3 is made up of 13 amino acids. With 6 bases clipped from V and 7 bases from J, the junction kept 6 bases outside the gene matches. The CDR3 here is CASRSGGRQPQHF. CDR3 DNA sequence: TGTGCCAGCAGGTCAGGGGGTAGACAGCCCCAGCATTTT.

The sample holds a few counts of this clonotype. V gene TRBV9 combines with J gene TRBJ2-4, with 10 bases fitting TRBD1. The J segment lost 8 bases and the V segment lost 6 bases, leaving 5 bases of the junction unmatched. CDR3 length: 13 residues. The germline V gene has CDR1 SGDLS and CDR2 YYNGEE. CDR3 region: CASTPTGGHIQYF. CDR3 coding DNA: TGTGCCAGCACCCCGACAGGGGGCCACATTCAGTACTTC.

Only a few counts were recorded for this clonotype. The rearrangement uses TRBV29-1 and TRBJ2-7; D gene unclear. The CDR3 covers 14 residues. The germline CDR1 and CDR2 sequences are SQVTM and ANQGSEA. The germline V and J ends were trimmed by 5 bases and 4 bases, with 18 bases remaining between them. The CDR3 sequence is CSVIPGPHYYEQYF. CDR3 in DNA: TGCAGCGTTATCCCGGGCCCTCATTATTACGAGCAGTACTTC.

J is TRBJ1-1 and V is TRBV12-3 or TRBV12-4, with D tentatively TRBD1 (5 bases). V was cut by 0 bases and J by 4 bases, with 15 bases left in between. The length of the CDR3 is 16 residues. The CDR3 bases are TGTGCCAGCAGTTTAGCGGGCTATGGGGCAAGCACTGAAGCTTTCTTT. It encodes CASSLAGYGASTEAFF.

V and J are TRBV24-1 and TRBJ2-3; 7 positions agree with TRBD2. In germline, CDR1 is KGHDR, CDR2 SFDVKD. The junction had 10 bases not matched to a gene; V was cut back by 3 bases and J by 2 bases. CDR3 length: 17 residues. CDR3 sequence: CATSDPSSGQYTDTQYF. CDR3 in DNA: TGTGCCACCAGTGATCCCTCTAGCGGCCAGTACACAGATACGCAGTATTTT.

The CDR3 region has the DNA TGTGCCAGCAGCCCGTACAGGGGGCGGGGCTCTGGGGCCAACGTCCTGACTTTC. It specifies CASSPYRGRGSGANVLTF. V is TRBV5-6 and J is TRBJ2-6; 9 bases match TRBD1. The CDR3 covers 18 residues. J was trimmed by 0 bases and V by 4 bases; bases with no gene match: 8. CDR1 is SGHDT and CDR2 is YYEEEE in the germline V gene.

The chain links TRBV30 to TRBJ1-1; 7 bases fit TRBD1. The germline gives CDR1 GTSNPN, CDR2 SVGIG (reference sequence). There are 14 residues in the CDR3. The J segment lost 5 bases and the V segment lost 4 bases, leaving 10 bases of the junction unmatched. The CDR3 reads CAWTWEGAWTEAFF. The CDR3 DNA reads as TGTGCCTGGACATGGGAGGGGGCCTGGACTGAAGCTTTCTTT.

V gene TRBV5-1 combines with J gene TRBJ2-7, with 8 bases that match TRBD2. V was pared by 0 bases and J by 0 bases, with 2 bases of the junction left unmatched. The germline gives CDR1 SGHRS, CDR2 YFSETQ. CDR3 size: 15 residues. The CDR3 DNA reads TGCGCCAGCAGCTTGGTAGCGGGGCACTCCTACGAGCAGTACTTC. Translated: CASSLVAGHSYEQYF.